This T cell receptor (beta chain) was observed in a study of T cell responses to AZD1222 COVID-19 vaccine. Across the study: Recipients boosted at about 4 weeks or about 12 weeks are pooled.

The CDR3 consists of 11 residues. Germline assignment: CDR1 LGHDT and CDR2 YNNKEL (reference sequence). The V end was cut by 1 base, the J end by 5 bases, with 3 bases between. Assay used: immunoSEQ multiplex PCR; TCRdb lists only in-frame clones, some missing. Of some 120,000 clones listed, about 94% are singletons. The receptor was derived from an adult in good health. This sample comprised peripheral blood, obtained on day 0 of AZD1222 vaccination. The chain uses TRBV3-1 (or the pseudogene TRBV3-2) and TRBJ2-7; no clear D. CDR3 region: CASSQGNEQYF. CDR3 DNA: TGTGCCAGCAGCCAAGGAAACGAGCAGTACTTC.